This TCR beta chain was recovered during a study of cytomegalovirus exposure and HLA in healthy donors. Trimming removed 4 bases at V and 6 bases at J, with 11 bases between. CDR3 length: 13 amino acids. Germline V CDR1 and CDR2: SGHNT, YYREEE (reference sequence). Amplification used 60 Vbeta primers and 13 Jbeta primers. Libraries were prepared by immunoSEQ multiplex PCR; TCRdb keeps only in-frame clonotypes and omits some of them. The data show fewer than 200,000 clones, about four fifths seen once. At sampling all donors were nominally healthy, likely with unrecorded immune exposures. Overall study results and limits: Being productive about 90% or about 30% of the time was typical of most TCR beta V segments in an earlier analysis. Analysis performed later showed TCR beta chains linked to HLA being more clonally expanded than equally common others. The Asian-associated ancestry cluster reportedly had fewer N-insertions than the roughly 670-donor mean in a later analysis.

This clone was detected a few times. Its antigen is unidentified. V and J are TRBV5-4 and TRBJ2-1; D unclear. The specimen was PBMCs. This sequence was found in a woman in her forties or fifties in good health and CMV-seronegative. The CDR3: CASSDRSINEQFF. The CDR3 DNA sequence: TGTGCCAGCAGCGATAGGAGCATCAATGAGCAGTTCTTC.